This TCR beta chain was found in a study of cytomegalovirus exposure and HLA in healthy donors. Germline lookup yields CDR1 LNHDA and CDR2 SQIVND (reference sequence). CDR3 length: 13 amino acids. Trimming left V 3 bases short and J 11 bases short, with 14 bases between. 60 Vbeta and 13 Jbeta primers were used in PCR. This table comes from immunoSEQ multiplex PCR, and its TCRdb copy is limited to in-frame clones, with some not included. The repertoire holds about 140,000 clones, with 61% as singletons. This clone was seen a handful of times. Its specificity is not known. Whole-study results and caveats: In a later analysis, fewer than 20,000 TCR beta sequences were associated with HLA alleles at 0.05 false discovery rate.

The chain carries TRBV19 and TRBJ1-5; TRBD1 might be the D (6 bases). The clonotype originates from a male donor in good health and CMV-seronegative. Input material: PBMCs. CDR3 nucleotide sequence: TGTGCCAGTAGTATGGCAGGGGCGCGAACCCAGCATTTT. Translated, it gives CASSMAGARTQHF. Using reference TRBV19 and TRBJ1-5 for the parts outside the CDR3, the full variable domain is DGGITQSPKYLFRKEGQNVTLSCEQNLNHDAMYWYRQDPGQGLRLIYYSQIVNDFQKGDIAEGYSVSREKKESFPLTVTSAQKNPTAFYLCASSMAGARTQHFGDGTRLSIL.